The present T cell receptor beta chain was sequenced within a study of preoperative IRX-2 immunotherapy in early breast cancer (dated by TCRdb to the late 2010s). In this sample, this clone turned up once. The antigen it recognizes is unknown. No base-level quality is on record; no much larger clone is a single base apart. The method was the immunoSEQ multiplex PCR assay. Not all clones reach the TCRdb copy of this immuneACCESS table, which keeps in-frame sequences only. Checked studies attribute under half of the gap to unresolved V genes and leave the rest unexplained. This sample has around 39,000 clones in its table, and about 95% of those were observed once. The ten largest account for around 1.6% of the sample. Taken from the germline V gene, the CDR1 and CDR2 loops are SGHRS and YFSETQ. V lost 4 bases and J lost 4 bases; the stretch between them is 14 bases long. The CDR3 spans 14 residues, from the cysteine through the phenylalanine. Left in the record is the CDR3 DNA by itself, 42 bases read in frame from the first base.

The treatment or condition label for this specimen denotes: preoperative locoregional IRX-2 cytokine immunotherapy. The samples were obtained from a phase Ib study that tested preoperative, locoregional IRX-2 cytokine immunotherapy designed to prime immune responses. Donors were patients with early-stage breast cancer who received IRX-2 before surgery. The sample in question was tumor tissue, obtained after IRX-2 immunotherapy. This chain is built from TRBV5-1 and TRBJ1-2; the D gene is perhaps TRBD1, on 6 matching bases. This TCR was recovered from a human donor with breast cancer. The CDR3 has the sequence CASSLAGGGYGYTF. The nucleotides are TGCGCCAGCAGCCTCGCGGGAGGGGGCTATGGCTACACCTTC.